The clone carrying this T cell receptor (beta chain) has ten or more counts. Its antigen is not identified. This sample was included in a study of CD8 T cells in ankylosing spondylitis. Notes on the study in general: What appeared characteristic of ankylosing spondylitis blood was a TCR beta motif of fewer than ten highly homologous variants. Past research had described some motif variants in reactive arthritis synovial fluid and blood. Enrichment of disease-linked clones was reportedly significant in matched ankylosing spondylitis synovial fluid.

Trimming cost V 0 bases and J 4 bases, with 1 base left between them. Germline V gene lookup returns CDR1 DFQATT and CDR2 SNEGSKA (reference sequence). CDR3 length: 11 amino acids. Quantitative 5'-RACE with molecular barcodes generated TCR beta libraries. TCRdb analysed the 5' RACE reads with MiXCR anew, one entry per CDR3 protein. This table has a few hundred thousand distinct CDR3 sequences, around 25% appearing once. The genes are TRBV20-1 and TRBJ2-1; D gene unclear. The sample was blood, either unsorted or a sorted T cell fraction (not recorded which). This clonotype originated in a male donor with ankylosing spondylitis or in good health (not recorded which). The CDR3 reads CSAREYNEQFF. The CDR3 DNA follows: TGCAGTGCTAGAGAATACAATGAGCAGTTCTTC.